This is a list of T cell receptor beta chains from one sample in a study of control samples from healthy donors and cancer patients. Clones were sequenced by immunoSEQ multiplex PCR, and TCRdb holds only the in-frame ones, with some missing. The table shows about 140,000 clones, with 94% occurring only once. The source material was blood. The receptors were sampled from a man aged 40-50 years in good health. CDR3s include the opening cysteine and the closing phenylalanine or tryptophan. A D gene is named only where the DNA matches it firmly.

j_call,v_call,d_call,cdr3_aa,cdr3_nt
TRBJ2-7,TRBV7-3,TRBD1,CASSLGGQGGYEQYF,TGTGCCAGCAGCTTAGGTGGACAGGGGGGTTACGAGCAGTACTTC
TRBJ1-2,TRBV3-1/TRBV3-2,NA,CASSQAWVSDRSGYTF,TGTGCCAGCAGCCAAGCGTGGGTTTCGGACCGTAGTGGCTACACCTTC
TRBJ1-4,TRBV2,NA,CASRETGTTNEKLFF,TGTGCCAGCAGGGAAACAGGGACAACTAATGAAAAACTGTTTTTT
TRBJ1-5,TRBV12-3/TRBV12-4,NA,CASSLNQPQHF,TGTGCCAGCAGTTTAAACCAGCCCCAGCATTTT
TRBJ1-6,TRBV28,NA,CASSLFARGDPLHF,TGTGCCAGCAGTTTATTCGCCCGGGGGGACCCCCTCCACTTT
TRBJ1-1,TRBV27,TRBD1,CASSTGDTEAFF,TGTGCCAGCAGTACAGGGGACACTGAAGCTTTCTTT
TRBJ1-1,TRBV12-3/TRBV12-4,NA,CASSLISGVEAFF,TGTGCCAGCAGTTTGATATCAGGCGTAGAAGCTTTCTTT
TRBJ1-5,TRBV2,NA,CASSPRVGQPQHF,TGTGCCAGCAGTCCCCGAGTTGGACAGCCCCAGCATTTT
TRBJ2-5,TRBV13,NA,CASSRETQYF,TGTGCCAGCAGCCGGGAGACCCAGTACTTC
TRBJ1-2,TRBV25-1,TRBD1,CASSESRGRSTGYTF,TGTGCCAGCAGTGAATCAAGGGGGCGCTCGACCGGCTACACCTTC
TRBJ1-2,TRBV18,NA,CASSPLDRPDRGYTF,TGTGCCAGCTCACCACTTGACAGGCCCGATCGGGGCTACACCTTC
TRBJ2-3,TRBV5-1,TRBD2,CASTPPGLAGGKTDTQYF,TGCGCCAGCACCCCGCCCGGACTAGCGGGGGGGAAGACAGATACGCAGTATTTT
TRBJ2-6,TRBV28,TRBD1,CASSLGAGGLSGANVLTF,TGTGCCAGCAGTTTGGGGGCAGGGGGTCTCTCTGGGGCCAACGTCCTGACTTTC
TRBJ1-6,TRBV28,NA,CASSLSQANSPLHF,TGTGCCAGCAGTTTAAGTCAGGCAAATTCACCCCTCCACTTT
TRBJ2-3,TRBV12-3/TRBV12-4,NA,CASSLSDGDTQYF,TGTGCCAGCAGTTTATCTGACGGTGATACGCAGTATTTT
TRBJ1-6,TRBV11-3,NA,CASSLDQSGNNSPLHF,TGTGCCAGCAGCTTAGATCAATCTGGGAATAATTCACCCCTCCACTTT
TRBJ1-4,TRBV5-6,NA,CASSGYNEKLFF,TGTGCCAGCAGCGGATATAATGAAAAACTGTTTTTT
TRBJ1-2,TRBV24-1,TRBD1,CATSDPTGGDYGYTF,TGTGCCACCAGTGACCCGACAGGGGGAGACTATGGCTACACCTTC
TRBJ2-3,TRBV5-1,NA,CASSLQASSTDTQYF,TGCGCCAGCAGCTTACAGGCTAGTAGCACAGATACGCAGTATTTT
TRBJ1-4,TRBV6-5,NA,CASSYSWSQDEKLFF,TGTGCCAGCAGTTACAGTTGGAGCCAAGATGAAAAACTGTTTTTT
TRBJ1-2,TRBV5-1,TRBD1,CASSSGNRGIDYGYTF,TGCGCCAGCAGCAGCGGGAACAGGGGAATCGACTATGGCTACACCTTC
TRBJ1-6,TRBV6-2/TRBV6-3,NA,CASSYTYDSPLHF,TGTGCCAGCAGTTACACTTACGATTCACCCCTCCACTTT
TRBJ2-6,TRBV7-3,NA,CASSLTGSGANVLTF,TGTGCCAGCAGCTTAACAGGGTCAGGGGCCAACGTCCTGACTTTC
TRBJ2-2,TRBV2,NA,CASSYQGNGELFF,TGTGCCAGCAGTTATCAGGGGAACGGGGAGCTGTTTTTT
TRBJ1-5,TRBV10-3,NA,CAISGTSSNQPQHF,TGTGCCATCAGTGGGACAAGTAGCAATCAGCCCCAGCATTTT
TRBJ2-2,TRBV6-5,TRBD1,CASSYPTGSAGELFF,TGTGCCAGCAGTTACCCGACAGGGAGCGCGGGGGAGCTGTTTTTT
TRBJ1-2,TRBV5-1,TRBD1,CASSSEGTGFMYGYTF,TGCGCCAGCAGCTCGGAAGGGACAGGGTTCATGTATGGCTACACCTTC